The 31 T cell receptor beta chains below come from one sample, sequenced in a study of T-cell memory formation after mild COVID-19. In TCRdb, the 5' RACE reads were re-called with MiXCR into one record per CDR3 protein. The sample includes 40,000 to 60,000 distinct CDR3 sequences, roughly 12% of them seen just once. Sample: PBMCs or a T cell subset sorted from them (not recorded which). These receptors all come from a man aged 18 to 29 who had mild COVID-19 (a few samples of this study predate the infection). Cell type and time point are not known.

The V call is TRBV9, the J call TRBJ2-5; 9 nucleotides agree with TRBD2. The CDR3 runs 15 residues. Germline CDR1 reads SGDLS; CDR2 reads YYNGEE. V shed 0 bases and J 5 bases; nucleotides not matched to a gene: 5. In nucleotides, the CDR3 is TGTGCCAGCAGCGTAGAGCTTAGCGGGGGTGAGACCCAGTACTTC. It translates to CASSVELSGGETQYF.

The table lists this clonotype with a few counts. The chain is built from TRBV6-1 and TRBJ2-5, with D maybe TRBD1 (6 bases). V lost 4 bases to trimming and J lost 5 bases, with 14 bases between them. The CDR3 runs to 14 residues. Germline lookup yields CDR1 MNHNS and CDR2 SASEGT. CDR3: CASSGGTGMETQYF. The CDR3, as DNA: TGTGCCAGCAGTGGGGGCACAGGGATGGAGACCCAGTACTTC.

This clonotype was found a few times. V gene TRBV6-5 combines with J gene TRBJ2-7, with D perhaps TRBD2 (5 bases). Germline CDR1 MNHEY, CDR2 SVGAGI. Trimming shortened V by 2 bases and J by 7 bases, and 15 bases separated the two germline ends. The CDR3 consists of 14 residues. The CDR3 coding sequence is TGTGCCAGCAGTTACGTGGACTCGTCAGATGAGCAGTACTTC. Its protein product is CASSYVDSSDEQYF.

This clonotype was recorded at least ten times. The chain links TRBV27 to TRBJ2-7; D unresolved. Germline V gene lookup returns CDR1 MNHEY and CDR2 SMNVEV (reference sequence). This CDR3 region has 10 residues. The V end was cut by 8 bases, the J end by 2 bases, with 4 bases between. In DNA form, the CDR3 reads TGTGCCAGCTACCCCTACGAGCAGTACGTC. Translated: CASYPYEQYV.

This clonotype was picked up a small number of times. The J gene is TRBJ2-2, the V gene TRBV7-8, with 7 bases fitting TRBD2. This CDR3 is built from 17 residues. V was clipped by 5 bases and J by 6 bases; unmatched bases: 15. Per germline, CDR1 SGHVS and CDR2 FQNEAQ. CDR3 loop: CASSAVGGEGRAGELFF. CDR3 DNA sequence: TGTGCCAGCAGCGCAGTGGGAGGGGAGGGGAGAGCCGGGGAGCTGTTTTTT.

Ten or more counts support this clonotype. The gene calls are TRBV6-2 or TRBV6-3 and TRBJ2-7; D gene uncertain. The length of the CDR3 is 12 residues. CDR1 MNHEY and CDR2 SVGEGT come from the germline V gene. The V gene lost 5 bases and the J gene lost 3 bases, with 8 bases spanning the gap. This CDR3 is CASSRILYEQYF. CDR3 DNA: TGTGCCAGCAGTAGGATCCTCTACGAGCAGTACTTC.

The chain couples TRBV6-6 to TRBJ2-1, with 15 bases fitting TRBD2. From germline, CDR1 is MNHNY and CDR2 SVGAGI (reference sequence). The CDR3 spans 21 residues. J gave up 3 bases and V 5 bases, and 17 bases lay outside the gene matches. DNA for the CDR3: TGTGCCAGCAGTCCGACCCCGGGACTAGCGGGGGGCTTTACCCACTACAATGAGCAGTTCTTC. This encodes CASSPTPGLAGGFTHYNEQFF.

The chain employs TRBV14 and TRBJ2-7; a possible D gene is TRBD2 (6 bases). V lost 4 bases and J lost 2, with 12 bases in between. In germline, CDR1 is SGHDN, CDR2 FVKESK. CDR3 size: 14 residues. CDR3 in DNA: TGTGCCAGCAGCCGGGGACTGAGTACCTACGAGCAGTACTTC. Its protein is CASSRGLSTYEQYF.

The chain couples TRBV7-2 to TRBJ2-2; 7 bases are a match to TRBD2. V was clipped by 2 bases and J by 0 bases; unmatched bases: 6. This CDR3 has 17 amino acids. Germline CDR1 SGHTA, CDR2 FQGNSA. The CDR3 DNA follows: TGTGCCAGCAGCTTATGGGCGGGGGTTCCGAACACCGGGGAGCTGTTTTTT. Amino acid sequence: CASSLWAGVPNTGELFF.

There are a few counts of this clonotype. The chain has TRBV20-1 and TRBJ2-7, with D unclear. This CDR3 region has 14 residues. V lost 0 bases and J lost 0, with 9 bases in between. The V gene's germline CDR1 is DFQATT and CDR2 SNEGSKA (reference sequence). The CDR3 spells CSAREHISSYEQYV. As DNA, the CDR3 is TGCAGTGCTAGAGAGCATATCAGCTCCTACGAGCAGTACGTC.

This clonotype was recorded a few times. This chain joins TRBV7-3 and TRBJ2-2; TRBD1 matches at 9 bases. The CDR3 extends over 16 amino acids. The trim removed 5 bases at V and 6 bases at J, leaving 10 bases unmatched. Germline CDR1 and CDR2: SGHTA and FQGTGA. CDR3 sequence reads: CASSKTGGRGPGELFF. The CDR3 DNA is TGTGCCAGCAGCAAAACAGGGGGCAGGGGACCCGGGGAGCTGTTTTTT.

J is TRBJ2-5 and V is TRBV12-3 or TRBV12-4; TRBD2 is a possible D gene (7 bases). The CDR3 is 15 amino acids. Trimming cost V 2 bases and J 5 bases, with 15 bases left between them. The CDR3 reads CASSLSAGAGETQYF. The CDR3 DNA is TGTGCCAGCAGTTTATCGGCGGGGGCTGGGGAGACCCAGTACTTC.

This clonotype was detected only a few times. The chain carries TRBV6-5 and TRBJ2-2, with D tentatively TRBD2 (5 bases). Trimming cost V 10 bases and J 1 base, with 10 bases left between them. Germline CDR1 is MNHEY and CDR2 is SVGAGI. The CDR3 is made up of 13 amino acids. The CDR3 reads CATEDLNTGELFF. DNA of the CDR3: TGTGCCACCGAGGACTTGAACACCGGGGAGCTGTTTTTT.

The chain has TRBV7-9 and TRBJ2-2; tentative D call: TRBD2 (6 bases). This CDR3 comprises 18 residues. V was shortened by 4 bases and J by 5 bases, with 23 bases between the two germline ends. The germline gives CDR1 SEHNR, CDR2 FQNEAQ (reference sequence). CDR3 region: CASSSPTQTGLWTGELFF. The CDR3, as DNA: TGTGCCAGCAGCTCACCGACTCAAACGGGACTCTGGACCGGGGAGCTGTTTTTT. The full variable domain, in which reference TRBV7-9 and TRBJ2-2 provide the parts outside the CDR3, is DTGVSQNPRHKITKRGQNVTFRCDPISEHNRLYWYRQTLGQGPEFLTYFQNEAQLEKSRLLSDRFSAERPKGSFSTLEIQRTEQGDSAMYLCASSSPTQTGLWTGELFFGEGSRLTVL.

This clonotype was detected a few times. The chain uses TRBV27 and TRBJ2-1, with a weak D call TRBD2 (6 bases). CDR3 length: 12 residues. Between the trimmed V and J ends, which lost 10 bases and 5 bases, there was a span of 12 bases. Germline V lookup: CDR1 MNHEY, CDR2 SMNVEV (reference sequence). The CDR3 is CATQVADNEQFF. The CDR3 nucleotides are TGTGCCACCCAGGTAGCGGACAATGAGCAGTTCTTC.

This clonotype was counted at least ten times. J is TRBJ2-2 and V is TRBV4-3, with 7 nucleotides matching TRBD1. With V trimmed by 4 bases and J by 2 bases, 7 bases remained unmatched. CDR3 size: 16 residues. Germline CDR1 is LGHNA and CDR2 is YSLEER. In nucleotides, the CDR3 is TGCGCCAGCAGCCGACGGGACAGTCAAAACACCGGGGAGCTGTTTTTT. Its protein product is CASSRRDSQNTGELFF.

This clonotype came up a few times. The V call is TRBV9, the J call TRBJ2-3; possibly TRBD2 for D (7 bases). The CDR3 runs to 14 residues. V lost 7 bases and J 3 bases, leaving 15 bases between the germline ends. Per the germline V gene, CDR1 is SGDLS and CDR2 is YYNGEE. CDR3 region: CASDPGGGTDTQYF. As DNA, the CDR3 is TGTGCCAGCGACCCGGGGGGCGGGACAGATACGCAGTATTTT.

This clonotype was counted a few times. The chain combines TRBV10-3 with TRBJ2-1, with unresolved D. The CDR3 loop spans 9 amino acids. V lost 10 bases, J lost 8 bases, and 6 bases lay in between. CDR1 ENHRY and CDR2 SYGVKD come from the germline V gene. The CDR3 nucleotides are TGTGCCAAGGACCATGAGCAGTTCTTC. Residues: CAKDHEQFF.

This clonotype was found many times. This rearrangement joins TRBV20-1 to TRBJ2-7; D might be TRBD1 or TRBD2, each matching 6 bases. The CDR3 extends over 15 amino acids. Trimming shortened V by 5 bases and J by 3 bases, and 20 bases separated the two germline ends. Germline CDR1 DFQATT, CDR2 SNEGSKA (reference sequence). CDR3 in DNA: TGCAGTGCTGCCTCCTCCCCGGGGGCGTTCTACGAGCAGTACGTC. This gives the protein CSAASSPGAFYEQYV.

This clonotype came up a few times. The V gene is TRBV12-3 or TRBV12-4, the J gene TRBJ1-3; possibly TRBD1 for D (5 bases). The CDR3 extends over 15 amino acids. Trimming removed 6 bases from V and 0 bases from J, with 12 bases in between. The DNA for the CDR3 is TGTGCCAGCAGGCCACAGGTGACCTCTGGAAACACCATATATTTT. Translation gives CASRPQVTSGNTIYF.

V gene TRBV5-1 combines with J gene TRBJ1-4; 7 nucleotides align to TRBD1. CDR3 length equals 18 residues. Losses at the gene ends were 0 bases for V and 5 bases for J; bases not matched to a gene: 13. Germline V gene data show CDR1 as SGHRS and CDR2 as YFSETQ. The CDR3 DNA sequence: TGCGCCAGCAGCTTGGCCGACGGGACAGCAATCCAAAATGAAAAACTGTTTTTT. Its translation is CASSLADGTAIQNEKLFF.

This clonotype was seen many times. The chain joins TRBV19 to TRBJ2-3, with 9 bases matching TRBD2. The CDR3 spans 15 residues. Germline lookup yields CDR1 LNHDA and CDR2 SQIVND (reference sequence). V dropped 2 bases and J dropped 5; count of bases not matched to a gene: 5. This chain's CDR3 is CASSIRRGGLDTQYF. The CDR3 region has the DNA TGTGCCAGTAGTATAAGGCGGGGGGGCCTAGATACGCAGTATTTT.

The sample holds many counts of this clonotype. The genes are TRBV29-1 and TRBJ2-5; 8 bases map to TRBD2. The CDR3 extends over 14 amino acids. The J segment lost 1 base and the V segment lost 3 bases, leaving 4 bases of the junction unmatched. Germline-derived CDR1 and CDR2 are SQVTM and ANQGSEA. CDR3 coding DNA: TGCAGCGTTGACGGGGGGGGCCTCCAAGAGACCCAGTACTTC. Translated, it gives CSVDGGGLQETQYF.

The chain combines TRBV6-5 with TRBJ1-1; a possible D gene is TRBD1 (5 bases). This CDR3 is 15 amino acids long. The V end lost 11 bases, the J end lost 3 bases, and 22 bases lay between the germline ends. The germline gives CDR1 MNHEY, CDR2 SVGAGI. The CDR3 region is CAAHRGGAGDTEAFF. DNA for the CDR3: TGTGCCGCCCATCGGGGCGGGGCGGGGGACACTGAAGCTTTCTTT.

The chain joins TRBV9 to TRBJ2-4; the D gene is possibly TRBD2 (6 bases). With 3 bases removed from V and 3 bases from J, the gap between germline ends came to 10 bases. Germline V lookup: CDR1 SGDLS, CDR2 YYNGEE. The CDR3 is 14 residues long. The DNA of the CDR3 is TGTGCCAGCAGCGCCGGGGGTAACAAAAACATTCAGTACTTC. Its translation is CASSAGGNKNIQYF.

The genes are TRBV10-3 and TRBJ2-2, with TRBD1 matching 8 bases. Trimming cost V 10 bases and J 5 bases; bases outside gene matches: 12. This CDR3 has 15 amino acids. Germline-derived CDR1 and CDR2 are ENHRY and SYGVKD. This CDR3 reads CATHTRQGITGELFF. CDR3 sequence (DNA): TGTGCCACCCACACCCGACAGGGGATTACCGGGGAGCTGTTTTTT.

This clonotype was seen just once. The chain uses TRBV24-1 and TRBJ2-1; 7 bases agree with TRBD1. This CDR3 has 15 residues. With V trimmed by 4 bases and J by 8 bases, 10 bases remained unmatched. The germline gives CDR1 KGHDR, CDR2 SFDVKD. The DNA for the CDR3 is TGTGCCACCAGTGACCCCCACAGGGGATTGGATGAGCAGTTCTTC. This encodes CATSDPHRGLDEQFF.

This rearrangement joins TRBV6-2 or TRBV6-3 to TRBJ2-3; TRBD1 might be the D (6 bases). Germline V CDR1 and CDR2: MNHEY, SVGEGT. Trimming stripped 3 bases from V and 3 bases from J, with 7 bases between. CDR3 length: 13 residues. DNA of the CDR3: TGTGCCAGCAGTTATACAGGGACAGATACGCAGTATTTT. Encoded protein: CASSYTGTDTQYF.

As DNA, the CDR3 is TGTGCCAGCAGCACCTTGGGACGCCGGACAGATACGCAGTATTTT. It yields the protein CASSTLGRRTDTQYF. J is TRBJ2-3 and V is TRBV9; tentatively, D is TRBD1 or TRBD2 (5 bases each). The CDR3 has 15 residues. Looked up from germline, CDR1 is SGDLS and CDR2 is YYNGEE. V was pared by 4 bases and J by 3 bases, with 15 bases between.

This CDR3 reads CASSPPFGDRDYGYTF. CDR3 bases: TGTGCCAGCAGTCCCCCGTTTGGGGACAGGGACTATGGCTACACCTTC. The chain combines TRBV27 with TRBJ1-2; 9 bases agree with TRBD1. Germline V gene data show CDR1 as MNHEY and CDR2 as SMNVEV (reference sequence). J lost 3 bases, V lost 5 bases, and 10 bases had no gene match. CDR3 size: 16 residues.

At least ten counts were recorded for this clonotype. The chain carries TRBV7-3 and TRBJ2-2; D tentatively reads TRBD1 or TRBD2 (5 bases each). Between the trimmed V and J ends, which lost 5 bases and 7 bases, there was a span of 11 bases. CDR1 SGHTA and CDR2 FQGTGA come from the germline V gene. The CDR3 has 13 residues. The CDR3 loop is CASSPGAGGELFF. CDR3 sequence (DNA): TGTGCCAGCAGCCCCGGGGCAGGCGGGGAGCTGTTTTTT.